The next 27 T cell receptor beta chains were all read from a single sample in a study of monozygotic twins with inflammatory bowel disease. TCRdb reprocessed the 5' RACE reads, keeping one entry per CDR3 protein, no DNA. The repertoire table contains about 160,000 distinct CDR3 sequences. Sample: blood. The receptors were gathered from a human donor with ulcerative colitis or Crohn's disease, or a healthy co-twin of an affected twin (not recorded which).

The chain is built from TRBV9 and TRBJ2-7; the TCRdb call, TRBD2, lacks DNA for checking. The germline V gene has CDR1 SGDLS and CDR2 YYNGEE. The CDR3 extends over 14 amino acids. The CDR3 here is CASSFLADPDEQYF.

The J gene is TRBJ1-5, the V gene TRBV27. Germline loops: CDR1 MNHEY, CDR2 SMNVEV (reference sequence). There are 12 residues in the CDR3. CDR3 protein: CASSSSGSFQHF.

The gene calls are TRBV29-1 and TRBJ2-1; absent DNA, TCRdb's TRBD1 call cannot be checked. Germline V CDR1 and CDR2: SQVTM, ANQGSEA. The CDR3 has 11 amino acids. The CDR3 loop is CSSARVNEQFF.

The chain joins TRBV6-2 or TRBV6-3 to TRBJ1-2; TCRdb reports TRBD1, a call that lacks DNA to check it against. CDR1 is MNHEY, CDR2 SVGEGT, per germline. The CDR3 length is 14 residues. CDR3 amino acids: CASTPGFTGYGYTF.

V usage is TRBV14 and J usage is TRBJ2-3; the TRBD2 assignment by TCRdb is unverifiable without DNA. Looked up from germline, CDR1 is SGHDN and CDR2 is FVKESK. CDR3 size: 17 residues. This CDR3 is CASSHIPSGLTTDTQYF.

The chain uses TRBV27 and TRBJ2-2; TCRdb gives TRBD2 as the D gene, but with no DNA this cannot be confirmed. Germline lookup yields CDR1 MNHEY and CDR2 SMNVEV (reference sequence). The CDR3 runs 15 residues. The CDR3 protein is CASLSASGKTGELFF.

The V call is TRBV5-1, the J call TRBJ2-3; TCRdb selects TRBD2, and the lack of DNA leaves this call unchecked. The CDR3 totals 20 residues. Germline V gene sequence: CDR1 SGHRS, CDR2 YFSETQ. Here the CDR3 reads CASSLSRTSGSTGIRDTQYF.

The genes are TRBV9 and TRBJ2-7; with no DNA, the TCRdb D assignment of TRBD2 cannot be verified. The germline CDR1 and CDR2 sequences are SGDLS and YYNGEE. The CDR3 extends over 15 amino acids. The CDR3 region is CASSGGSGSSYEQYF.

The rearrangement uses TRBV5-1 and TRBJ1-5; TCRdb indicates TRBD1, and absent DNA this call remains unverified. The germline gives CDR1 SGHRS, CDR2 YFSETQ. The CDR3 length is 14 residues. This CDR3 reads CASSLAAGAQPQHF.

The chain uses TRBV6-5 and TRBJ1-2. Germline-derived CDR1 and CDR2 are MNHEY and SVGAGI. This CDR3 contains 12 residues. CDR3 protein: CASSSSLWGYTF.

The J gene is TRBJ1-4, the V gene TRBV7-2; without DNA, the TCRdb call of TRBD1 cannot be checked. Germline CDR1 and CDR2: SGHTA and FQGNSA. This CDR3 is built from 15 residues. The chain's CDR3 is CASSLARGSNEKLFF.

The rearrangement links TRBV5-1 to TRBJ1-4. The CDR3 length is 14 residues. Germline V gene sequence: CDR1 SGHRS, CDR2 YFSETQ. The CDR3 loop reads CASSGGRPNEKLFF. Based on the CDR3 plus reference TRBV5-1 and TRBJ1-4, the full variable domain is KAGVTQTPRYLIKTRGQQVTLSCSPISGHRSVSWYQQTPGQGLQFLFEYFSETQRNKGNFPGRFSGRQFSNSRSEMNVSTLELGDSALYLCASSGGRPNEKLFFGSGTQLSVL.

The CDR3 spells CASSGGLAGGGGGQFF. The chain carries TRBV11-2 and TRBJ2-1; without DNA, the TCRdb call of TRBD2 cannot be checked. The CDR3 is 16 residues long. Germline V CDR1 and CDR2: SGHAT, FQNNGV.

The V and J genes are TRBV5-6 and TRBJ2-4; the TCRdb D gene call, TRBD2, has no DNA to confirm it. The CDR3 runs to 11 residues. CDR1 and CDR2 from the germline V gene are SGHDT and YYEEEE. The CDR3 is CASSFAGQANF.

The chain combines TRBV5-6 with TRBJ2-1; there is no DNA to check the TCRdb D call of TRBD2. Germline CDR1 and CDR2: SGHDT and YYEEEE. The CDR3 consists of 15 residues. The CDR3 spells CASSLEASGVNEQFF.

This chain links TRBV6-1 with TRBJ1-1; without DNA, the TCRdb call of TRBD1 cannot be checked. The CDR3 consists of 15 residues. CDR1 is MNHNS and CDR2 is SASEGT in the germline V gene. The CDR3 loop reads CASSTGLIGDTEAFF.

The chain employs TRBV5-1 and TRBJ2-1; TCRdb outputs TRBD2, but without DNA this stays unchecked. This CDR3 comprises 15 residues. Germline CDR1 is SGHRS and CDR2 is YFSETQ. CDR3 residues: CASRPTSGTYGEQFF.

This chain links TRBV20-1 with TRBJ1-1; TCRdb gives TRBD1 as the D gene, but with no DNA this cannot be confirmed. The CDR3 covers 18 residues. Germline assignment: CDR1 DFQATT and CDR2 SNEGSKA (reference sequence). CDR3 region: CSARDIRTGRGVWTEAFF.

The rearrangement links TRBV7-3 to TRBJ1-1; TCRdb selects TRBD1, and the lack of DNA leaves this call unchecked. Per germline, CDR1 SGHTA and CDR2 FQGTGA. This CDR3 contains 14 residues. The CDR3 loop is CASSSQGPNTEAFF.

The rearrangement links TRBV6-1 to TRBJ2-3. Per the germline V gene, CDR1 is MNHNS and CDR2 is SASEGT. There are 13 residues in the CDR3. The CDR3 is CASSDRAVDTQYF.

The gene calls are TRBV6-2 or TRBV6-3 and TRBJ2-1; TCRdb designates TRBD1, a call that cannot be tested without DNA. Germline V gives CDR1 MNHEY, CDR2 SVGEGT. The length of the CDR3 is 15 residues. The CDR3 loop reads CASSLFTGGRNEQFF.

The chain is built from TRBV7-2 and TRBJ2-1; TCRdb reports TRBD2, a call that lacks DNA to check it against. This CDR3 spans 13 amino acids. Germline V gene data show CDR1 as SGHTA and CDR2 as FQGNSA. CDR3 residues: CASSSGGGWEQFF.

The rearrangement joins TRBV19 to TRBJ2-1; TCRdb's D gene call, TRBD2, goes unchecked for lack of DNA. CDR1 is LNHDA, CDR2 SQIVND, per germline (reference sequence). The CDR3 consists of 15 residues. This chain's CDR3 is CASTPGLAGVIEQFF.

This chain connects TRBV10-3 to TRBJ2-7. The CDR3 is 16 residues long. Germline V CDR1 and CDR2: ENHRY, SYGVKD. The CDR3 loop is CAISESITPSRYEQYF.

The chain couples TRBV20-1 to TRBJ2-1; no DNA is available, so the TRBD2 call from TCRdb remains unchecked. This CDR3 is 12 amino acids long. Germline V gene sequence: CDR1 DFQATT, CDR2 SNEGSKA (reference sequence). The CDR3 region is CSAGLRGDEQFF.

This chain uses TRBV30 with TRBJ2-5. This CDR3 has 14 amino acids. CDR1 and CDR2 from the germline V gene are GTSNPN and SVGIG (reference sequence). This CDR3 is CAWSGTGNQETQYF.

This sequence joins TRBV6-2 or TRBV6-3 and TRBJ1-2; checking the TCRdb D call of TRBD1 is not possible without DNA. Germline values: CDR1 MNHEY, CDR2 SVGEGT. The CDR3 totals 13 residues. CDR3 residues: CASNGGGIGGYTF.